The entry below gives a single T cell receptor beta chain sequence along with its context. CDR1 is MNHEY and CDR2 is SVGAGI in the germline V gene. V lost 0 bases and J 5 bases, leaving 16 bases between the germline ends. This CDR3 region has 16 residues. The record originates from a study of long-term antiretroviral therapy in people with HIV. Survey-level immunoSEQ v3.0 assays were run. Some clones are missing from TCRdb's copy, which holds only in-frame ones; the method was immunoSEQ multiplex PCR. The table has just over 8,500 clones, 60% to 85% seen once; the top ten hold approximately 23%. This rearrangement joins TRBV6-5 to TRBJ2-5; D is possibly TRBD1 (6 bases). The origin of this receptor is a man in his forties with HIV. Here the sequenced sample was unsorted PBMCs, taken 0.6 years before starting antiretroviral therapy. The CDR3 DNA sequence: TGTGCCAGCAGTTACTCGAGTGGGGGCGCGGAGGAGACCCAGTACTTC. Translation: CASSYSSGGAEETQYF.